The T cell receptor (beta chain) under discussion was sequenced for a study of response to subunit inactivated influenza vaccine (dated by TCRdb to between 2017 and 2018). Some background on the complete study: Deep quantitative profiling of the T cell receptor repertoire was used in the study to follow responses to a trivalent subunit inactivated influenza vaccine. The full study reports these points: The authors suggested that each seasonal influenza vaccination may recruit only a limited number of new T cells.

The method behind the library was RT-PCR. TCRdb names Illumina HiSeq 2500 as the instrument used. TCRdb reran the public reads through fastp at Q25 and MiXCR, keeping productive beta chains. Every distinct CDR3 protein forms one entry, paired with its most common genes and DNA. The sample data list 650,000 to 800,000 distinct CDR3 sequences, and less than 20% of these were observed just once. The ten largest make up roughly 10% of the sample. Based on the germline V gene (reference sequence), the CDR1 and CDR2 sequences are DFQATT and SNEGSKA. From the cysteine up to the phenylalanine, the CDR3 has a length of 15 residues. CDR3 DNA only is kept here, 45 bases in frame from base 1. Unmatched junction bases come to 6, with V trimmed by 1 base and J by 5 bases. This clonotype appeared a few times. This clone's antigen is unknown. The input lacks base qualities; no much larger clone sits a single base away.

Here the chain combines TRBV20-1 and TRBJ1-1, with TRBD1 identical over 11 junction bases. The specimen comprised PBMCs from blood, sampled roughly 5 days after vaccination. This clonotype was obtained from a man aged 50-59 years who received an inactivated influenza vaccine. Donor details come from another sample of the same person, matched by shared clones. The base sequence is TGCAGTGCTAGAGGGGGCGGGACAGGGGGAACTGAAGCTTTCTTT. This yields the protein CSARGGGTGGTEAFF.